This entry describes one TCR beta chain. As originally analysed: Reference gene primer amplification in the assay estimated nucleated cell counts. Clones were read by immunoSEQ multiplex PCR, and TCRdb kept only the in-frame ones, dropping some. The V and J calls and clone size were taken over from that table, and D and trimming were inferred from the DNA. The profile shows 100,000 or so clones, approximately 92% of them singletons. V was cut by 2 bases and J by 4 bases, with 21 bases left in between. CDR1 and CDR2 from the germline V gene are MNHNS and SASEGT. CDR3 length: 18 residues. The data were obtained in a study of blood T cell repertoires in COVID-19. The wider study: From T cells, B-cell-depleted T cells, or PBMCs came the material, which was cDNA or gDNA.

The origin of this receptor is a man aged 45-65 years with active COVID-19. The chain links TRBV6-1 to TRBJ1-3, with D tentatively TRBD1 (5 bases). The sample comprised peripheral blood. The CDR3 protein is CASSESGTGVSEGNTIYF. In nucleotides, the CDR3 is TGTGCCAGCAGTGAAAGCGGGACCGGCGTCTCGGAAGGAAACACCATATATTTT.